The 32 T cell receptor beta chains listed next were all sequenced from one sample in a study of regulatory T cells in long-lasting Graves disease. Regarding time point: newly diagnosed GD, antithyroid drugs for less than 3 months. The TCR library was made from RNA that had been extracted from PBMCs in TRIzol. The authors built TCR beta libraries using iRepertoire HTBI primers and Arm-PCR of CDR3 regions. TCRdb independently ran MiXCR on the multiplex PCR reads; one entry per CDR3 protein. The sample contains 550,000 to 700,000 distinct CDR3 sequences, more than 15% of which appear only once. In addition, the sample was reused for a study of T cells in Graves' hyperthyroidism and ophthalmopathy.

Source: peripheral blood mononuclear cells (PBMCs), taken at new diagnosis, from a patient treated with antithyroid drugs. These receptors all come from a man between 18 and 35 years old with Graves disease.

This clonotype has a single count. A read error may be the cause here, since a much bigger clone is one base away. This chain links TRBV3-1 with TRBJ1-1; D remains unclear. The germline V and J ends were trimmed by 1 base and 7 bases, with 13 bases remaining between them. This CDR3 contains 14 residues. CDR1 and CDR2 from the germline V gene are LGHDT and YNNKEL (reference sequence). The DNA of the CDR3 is TGTGCCAGCAGCCAAGGTTGGGTAGGCGGTGAAGCTTTCTTT. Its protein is CASSQGWVGGEAFF. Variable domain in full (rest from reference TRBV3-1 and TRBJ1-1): DTAVSQTPKYLVTQMGNDKSIKCEQNLGHDTMYWYKQDSKKFLKIMFSYNNKELIINETVPNRFSPKSPDKAHLNLHINSLELGDSAVYFCASSQGWVGGEAFFGQGTRLTVV.

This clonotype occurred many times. CDR3 nucleotides: TGTGCCAGCAGCTTAGCGCAACTAGCCTACAATGAGCAGTTCTTC. This encodes CASSLAQLAYNEQFF. V and J are TRBV7-2 and TRBJ2-1; D possibly corresponds to TRBD2 (5 bases). The CDR3 runs to 15 residues. V was clipped by 0 bases and J by 2 bases, with 8 bases between them. Per germline, CDR1 SGHTA and CDR2 FQGNSA.

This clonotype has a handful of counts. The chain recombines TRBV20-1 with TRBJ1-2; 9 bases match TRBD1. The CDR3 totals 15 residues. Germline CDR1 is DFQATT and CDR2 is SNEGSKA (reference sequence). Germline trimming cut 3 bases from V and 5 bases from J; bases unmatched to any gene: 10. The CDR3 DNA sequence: TGCAGTGCTAGGGGACAGGGAAGTGTAATTTATGGCTACACCTTC. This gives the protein CSARGQGSVIYGYTF.

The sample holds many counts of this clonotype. The chain's CDR3 is CAIGATDEQYF. CDR3 bases: TGTGCCATCGGGGCCACTGACGAGCAGTACTTC. This chain joins TRBV10-3 and TRBJ2-7, with a possible D match to TRBD1 (5 bases). Trimming stripped 8 bases from V and 5 bases from J, with 10 bases between. Germline CDR1 and CDR2: ENHRY and SYGVKD. The CDR3 length is 11 residues.

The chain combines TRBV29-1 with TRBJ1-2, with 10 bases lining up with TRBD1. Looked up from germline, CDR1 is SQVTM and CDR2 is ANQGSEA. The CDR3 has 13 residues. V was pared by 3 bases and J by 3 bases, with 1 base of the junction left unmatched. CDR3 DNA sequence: TGCAGCGTTGACGGGACAGGGGACTATGGCTACACCTTC. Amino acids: CSVDGTGDYGYTF.

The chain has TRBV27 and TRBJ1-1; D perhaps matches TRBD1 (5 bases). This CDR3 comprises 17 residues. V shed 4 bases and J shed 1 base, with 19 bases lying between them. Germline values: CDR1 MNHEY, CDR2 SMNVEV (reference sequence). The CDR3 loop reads CASSSGTLQKGNTEAFF. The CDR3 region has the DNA TGTGCCAGCAGTTCAGGGACTCTCCAAAAGGGGAACACTGAAGCTTTCTTT.

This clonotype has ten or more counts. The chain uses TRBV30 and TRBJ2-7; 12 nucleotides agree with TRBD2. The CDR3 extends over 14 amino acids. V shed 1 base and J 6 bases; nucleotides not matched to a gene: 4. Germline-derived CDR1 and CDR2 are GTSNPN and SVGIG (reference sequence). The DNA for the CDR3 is TGTGCCTGGAGTGCCGGACTAGCGGGAAGCGAGCAGTACTTC. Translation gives CAWSAGLAGSEQYF.

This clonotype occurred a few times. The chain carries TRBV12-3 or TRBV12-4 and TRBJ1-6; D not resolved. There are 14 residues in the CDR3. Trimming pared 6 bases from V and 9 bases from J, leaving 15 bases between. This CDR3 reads CASSKSNRASPLHF. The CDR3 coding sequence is TGTGCCAGCAGCAAATCGAACCGAGCTTCACCCCTCCACTTT.

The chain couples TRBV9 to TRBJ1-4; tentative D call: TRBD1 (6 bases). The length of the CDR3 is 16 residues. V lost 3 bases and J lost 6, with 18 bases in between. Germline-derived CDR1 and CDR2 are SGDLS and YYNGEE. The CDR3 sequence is CASSDFPGRGDEKLFF. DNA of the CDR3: TGTGCCAGCAGCGACTTTCCGGGCAGGGGAGATGAAAAACTGTTTTTT.

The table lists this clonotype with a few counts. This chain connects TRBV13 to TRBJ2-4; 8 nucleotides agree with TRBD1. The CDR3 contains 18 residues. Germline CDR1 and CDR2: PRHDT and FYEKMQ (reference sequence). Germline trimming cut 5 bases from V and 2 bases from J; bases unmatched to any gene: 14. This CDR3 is CASSPGQGPGWSKNIQYF. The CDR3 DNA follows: TGTGCCAGCAGCCCCGGACAGGGCCCAGGTTGGTCCAAAAACATTCAGTACTTC.

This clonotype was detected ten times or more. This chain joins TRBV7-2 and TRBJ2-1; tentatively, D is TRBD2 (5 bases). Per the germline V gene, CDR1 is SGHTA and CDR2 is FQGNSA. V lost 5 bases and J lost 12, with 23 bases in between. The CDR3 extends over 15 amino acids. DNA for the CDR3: TGTGCCAGCAGCGGCAACCCCTACGGGGAAAAGGGGCAGTTCTTC. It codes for CASSGNPYGEKGQFF.

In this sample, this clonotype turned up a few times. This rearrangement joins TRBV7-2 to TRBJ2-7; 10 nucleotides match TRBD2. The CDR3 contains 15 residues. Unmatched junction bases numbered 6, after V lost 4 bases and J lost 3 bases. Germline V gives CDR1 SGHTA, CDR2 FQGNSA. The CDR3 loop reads CASSYELAGVYEQYF. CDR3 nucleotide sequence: TGTGCCAGCAGCTACGAGCTAGCGGGAGTCTACGAGCAGTACTTC.

CDR3 residues: CASSRPQGARETQYF. The DNA for the CDR3 is TGCGCCAGCAGCCGACCACAGGGGGCGCGGGAGACCCAGTACTTC. V usage is TRBV4-1 and J usage is TRBJ2-5; 9 bases align to TRBD1. CDR3 length: 15 residues. V lost 4 bases to trimming and J lost 5 bases; unmatched junction nucleotides: 8. Germline lookup yields CDR1 MGHRA and CDR2 YSYEKL.

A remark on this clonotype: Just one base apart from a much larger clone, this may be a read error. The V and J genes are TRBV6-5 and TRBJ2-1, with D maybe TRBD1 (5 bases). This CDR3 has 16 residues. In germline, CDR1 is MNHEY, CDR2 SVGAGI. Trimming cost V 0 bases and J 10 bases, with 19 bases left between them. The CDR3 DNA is TGTGCCAGCAGTTACTCAGGACACCCGGCGACCAACGAGCAGTTCTTC. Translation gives CASSYSGHPATNEQFF.

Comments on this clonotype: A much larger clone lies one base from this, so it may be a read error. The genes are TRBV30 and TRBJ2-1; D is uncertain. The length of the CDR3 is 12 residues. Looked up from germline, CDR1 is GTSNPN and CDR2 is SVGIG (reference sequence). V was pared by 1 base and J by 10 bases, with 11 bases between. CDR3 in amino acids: CAWSAYPYEQFF. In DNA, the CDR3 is TGTGCCTGGAGTGCATACCCCTACGAGCAGTTCTTC.

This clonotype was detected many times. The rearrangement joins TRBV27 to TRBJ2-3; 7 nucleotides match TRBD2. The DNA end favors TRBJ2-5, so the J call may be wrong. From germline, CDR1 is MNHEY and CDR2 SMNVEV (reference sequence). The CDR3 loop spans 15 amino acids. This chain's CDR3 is CASTTFAGARKTQYF. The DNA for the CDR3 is TGTGCCAGCACCACCTTCGCGGGAGCTCGGAAGACCCAGTACTTC.

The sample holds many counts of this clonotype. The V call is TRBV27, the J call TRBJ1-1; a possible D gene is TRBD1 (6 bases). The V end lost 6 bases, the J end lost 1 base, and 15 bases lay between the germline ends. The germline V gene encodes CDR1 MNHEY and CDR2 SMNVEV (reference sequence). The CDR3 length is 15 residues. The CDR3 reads CASRAQGTSNTEAFF. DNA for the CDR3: TGTGCCAGCAGAGCACAGGGCACCTCGAACACTGAAGCTTTCTTT.

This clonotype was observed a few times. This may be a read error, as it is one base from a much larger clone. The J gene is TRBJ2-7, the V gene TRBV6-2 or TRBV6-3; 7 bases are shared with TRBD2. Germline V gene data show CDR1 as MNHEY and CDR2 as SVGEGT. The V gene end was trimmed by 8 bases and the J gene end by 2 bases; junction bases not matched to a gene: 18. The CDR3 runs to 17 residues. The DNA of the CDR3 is TGTGCCAGCGTTCACCGCCCTTCCGGGAGGACGGCCTACGAGCAGTACTTC. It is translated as CASVHRPSGRTAYEQYF.

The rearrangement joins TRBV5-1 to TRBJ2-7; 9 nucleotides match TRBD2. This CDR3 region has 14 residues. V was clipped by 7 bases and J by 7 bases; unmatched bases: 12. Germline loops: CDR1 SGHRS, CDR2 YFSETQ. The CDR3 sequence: CASRPGLAPREQYF. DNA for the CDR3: TGCGCCAGCCGGCCGGGACTAGCCCCTCGGGAGCAGTACTTC.

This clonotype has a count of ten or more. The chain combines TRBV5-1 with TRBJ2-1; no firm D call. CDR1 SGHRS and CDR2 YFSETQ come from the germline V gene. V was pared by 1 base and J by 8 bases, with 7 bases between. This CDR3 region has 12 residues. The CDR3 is CASSLYGYEQFF. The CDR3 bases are TGCGCCAGCAGCTTGTACGGTTATGAGCAGTTCTTC.

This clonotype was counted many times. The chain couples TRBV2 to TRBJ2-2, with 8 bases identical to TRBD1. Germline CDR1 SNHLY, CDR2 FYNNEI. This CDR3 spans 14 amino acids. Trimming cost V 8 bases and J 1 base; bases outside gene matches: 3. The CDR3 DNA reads TGTGCCAGCTCCGGGACAGGGAACACCGGGGAGCTGTTTTTT. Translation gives CASSGTGNTGELFF.

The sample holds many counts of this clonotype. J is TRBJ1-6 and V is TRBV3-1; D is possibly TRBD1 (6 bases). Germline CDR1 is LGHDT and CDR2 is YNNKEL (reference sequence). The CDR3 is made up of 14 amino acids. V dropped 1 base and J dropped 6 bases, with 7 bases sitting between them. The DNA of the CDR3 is TGTGCCAGCAGCCAAGTACAGGGTAATTCACCCCTCCACTTT. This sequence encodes CASSQVQGNSPLHF.

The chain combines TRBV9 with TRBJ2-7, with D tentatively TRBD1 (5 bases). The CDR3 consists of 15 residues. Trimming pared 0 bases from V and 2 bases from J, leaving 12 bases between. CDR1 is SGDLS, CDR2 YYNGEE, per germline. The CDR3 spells CASSVVRQFTYEQYF. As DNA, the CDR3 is TGTGCCAGCAGCGTAGTTCGACAGTTTACCTACGAGCAGTACTTC.

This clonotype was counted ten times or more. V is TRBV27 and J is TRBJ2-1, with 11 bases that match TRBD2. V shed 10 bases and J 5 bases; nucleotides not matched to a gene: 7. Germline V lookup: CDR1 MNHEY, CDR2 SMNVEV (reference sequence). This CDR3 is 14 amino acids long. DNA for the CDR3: TGTGCCAACCCACTAGCGGGAGTGGACAATGAGCAGTTCTTC. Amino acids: CANPLAGVDNEQFF.

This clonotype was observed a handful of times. CDR3 in amino acids: CASSSSDMLYGYTF. CDR3 nucleotide sequence: TGTGCCAGCAGCTCGTCAGACATGCTCTATGGCTACACCTTC. V and J are TRBV7-2 and TRBJ1-2; D not resolved. Germline V gene sequence: CDR1 SGHTA, CDR2 FQGNSA. The CDR3 length is 14 residues. Deletions cut 4 bases from V and 4 bases from J, with 13 bases between.

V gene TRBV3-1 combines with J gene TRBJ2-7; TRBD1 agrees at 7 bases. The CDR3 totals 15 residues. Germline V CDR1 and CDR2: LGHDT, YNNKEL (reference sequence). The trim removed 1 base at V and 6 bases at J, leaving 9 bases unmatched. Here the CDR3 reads CASSQAMRQGLEQYF. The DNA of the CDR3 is TGTGCCAGCAGCCAAGCCATGAGACAGGGTCTCGAGCAGTACTTC.

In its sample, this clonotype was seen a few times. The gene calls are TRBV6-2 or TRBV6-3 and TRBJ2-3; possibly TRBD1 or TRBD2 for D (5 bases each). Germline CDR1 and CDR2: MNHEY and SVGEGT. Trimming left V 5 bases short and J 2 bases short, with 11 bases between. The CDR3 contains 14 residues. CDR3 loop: CASSHLGPTDTQYF. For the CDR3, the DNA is TGTGCCAGCAGTCACCTGGGACCCACAGATACGCAGTATTTT.

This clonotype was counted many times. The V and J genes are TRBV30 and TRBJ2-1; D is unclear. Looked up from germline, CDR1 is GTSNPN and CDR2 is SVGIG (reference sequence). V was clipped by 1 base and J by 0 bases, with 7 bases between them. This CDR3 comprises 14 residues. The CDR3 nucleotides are TGTGCCTGGAGTGAAAGGACCTCCTACAATGAGCAGTTCTTC. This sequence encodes CAWSERTSYNEQFF.

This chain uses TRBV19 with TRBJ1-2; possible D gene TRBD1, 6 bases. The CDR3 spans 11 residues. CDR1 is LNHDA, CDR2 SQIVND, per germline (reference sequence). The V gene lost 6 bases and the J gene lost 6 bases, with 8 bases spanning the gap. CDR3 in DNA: TGTGCCAGTAGCGACAGGCATGGCTACACCTTC. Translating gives CASSDRHGYTF. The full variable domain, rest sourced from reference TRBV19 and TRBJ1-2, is DGGITQSPKYLFRKEGQNVTLSCEQNLNHDAMYWYRQDPGQGLRLIYYSQIVNDFQKGDIAEGYSVSREKKESFPLTVTSAQKNPTAFYLCASSDRHGYTFGSGTRLTVV.

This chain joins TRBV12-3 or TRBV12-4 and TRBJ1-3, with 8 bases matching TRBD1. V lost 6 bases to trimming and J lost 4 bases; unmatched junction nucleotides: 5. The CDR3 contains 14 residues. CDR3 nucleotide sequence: TGTGCCAGCAGACAGGGGGGATTGGGAAACACCATATATTTT. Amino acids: CASRQGGLGNTIYF.

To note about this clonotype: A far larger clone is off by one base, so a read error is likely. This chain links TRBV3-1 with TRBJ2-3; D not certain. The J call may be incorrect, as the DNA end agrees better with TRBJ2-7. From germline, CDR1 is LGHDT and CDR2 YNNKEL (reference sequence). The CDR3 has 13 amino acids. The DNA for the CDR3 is TGTGCCACCAGCCAAGTCAAGGGTTGGGAGCAGTACTTC. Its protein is CATSQVKGWEQYF.

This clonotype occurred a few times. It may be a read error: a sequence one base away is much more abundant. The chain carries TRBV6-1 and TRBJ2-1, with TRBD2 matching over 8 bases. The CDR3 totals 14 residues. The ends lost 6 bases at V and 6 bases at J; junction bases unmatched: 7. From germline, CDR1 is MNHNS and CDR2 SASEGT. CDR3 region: CASRRLANCNEQFF. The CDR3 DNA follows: TGTGCCAGCAGGCGACTAGCGAATTGCAATGAGCAGTTCTTC.